This TCR beta chain was profiled in a study of blood T cell repertoires in COVID-19. About the study: The analysed material was cDNA or gDNA that came from T cells, B-cell-depleted T cells, or PBMCs.

Source study methods: Reference gene primers were amplified, and this amplification served to estimate nucleated cell counts. Clones were read by immunoSEQ multiplex PCR, and TCRdb kept only the in-frame ones, dropping some. The DNA was the basis for D and trimming; V, J and clone size are from that table. The sample consists of tens of thousands of clones, 80% to 95% of them appearing once. Deletions cut 5 bases from V and 2 bases from J, with 11 bases between. Germline assignment: CDR1 LNHDA and CDR2 SQIVND (reference sequence). This CDR3 is built from 14 residues. The rearrangement links TRBV19 to TRBJ2-3, with a tentative D call TRBD1 (5 bases). The TCR originated in a woman at least 80 years old with active COVID-19. The sequencing input was peripheral blood. CDR3 nucleotides: TGTGCCAGTAGTGATGCCAGGGCCACAGATACGCAGTATTTT. This encodes CASSDARATDTQYF.